The 18 T cell receptor beta chains below all came from one sample that was sequenced in a study of response to subunit inactivated influenza vaccine. TCRdb ran MiXCR on the RT-PCR reads and lists one entry per CDR3 protein. The sample lists about 700,000 distinct CDR3 sequences, approximately 15% occurring once. The source was PBMCs from blood, collected 14 days before vaccination. The receptors stem from a man in his forties or fifties who received an inactivated influenza vaccine.

The rearrangement uses TRBV7-2 and TRBJ1-6, with TRBD1 identical over 7 bases. Germline CDR1 SGHTA, CDR2 FQGNSA. CDR3 size: 17 residues. Losses at the gene ends were 4 bases for V and 6 bases for J; bases not matched to a gene: 12. The CDR3 nucleotides are TGTGCCAGCAGCTCTTCAAAGACAGGGCTCGGTAATTCACCCCTCCACTTT. This codes for CASSSSKTGLGNSPLHF. The full variable domain, its missing parts supplied by reference TRBV7-2 and TRBJ1-6, is GAGVSQSPSNKVTEKGKDVELRCDPISGHTALYWYRQSLGQGLEFLIYFQGNSAPDKSGLPSDRFSAERTGGSVSTLTIQRTQQEDSAVYLCASSSSKTGLGNSPLHFGNGTRLTVT.

This clonotype was observed at least ten times. This chain connects TRBV5-1 to TRBJ2-1; 13 bases align to TRBD2. The V gene end was trimmed by 4 bases and the J gene end by 8 bases; junction bases not matched to a gene: 6. CDR1 and CDR2 (germline): SGHRS, YFSETQ. The CDR3 has 15 residues. The CDR3 sequence is CASSPRLAGGDEQFF. In DNA form, the CDR3 reads TGCGCCAGCAGCCCACGACTAGCGGGGGGCGATGAGCAGTTCTTC.

This clonotype was picked up many times. The chain has TRBV12-3 or TRBV12-4 and TRBJ2-1; perhaps TRBD2 as D (6 bases). With 6 bases removed from V and 9 bases from J, the gap between germline ends came to 21 bases. This CDR3 comprises 15 residues. CDR3 in amino acids: CASSLQGLRSPEQFF. The CDR3 bases are TGTGCCAGCAGCCTTCAGGGACTTAGGTCTCCTGAGCAGTTCTTC.

CDR3 nucleotides: TGCAGTGCTAGAGACCCTGACAGCGCACCCCTCCACTTT. As protein: CSARDPDSAPLHF. V is TRBV20-1 and J is TRBJ1-6, with D perhaps TRBD1 (5 bases). V was pared by 0 bases and J by 11 bases, with 11 bases between. This CDR3 region has 13 residues. Germline CDR1 reads DFQATT; CDR2 reads SNEGSKA (reference sequence).

This clonotype was observed a handful of times. The J gene is TRBJ1-6, the V gene TRBV5-6, with TRBD1 identical over 9 bases. CDR3 length: 16 residues. With V trimmed by 4 bases and J by 8 bases, 10 bases remained unmatched. Germline CDR1 reads SGHDT; CDR2 reads YYEEEE. The CDR3 DNA reads TGTGCCAGCAGCGGGTCGGACAGGGGCAGCTATTCACCCCTCCACTTT. Translation: CASSGSDRGSYSPLHF.

The table lists this clonotype with a few counts. Being one base from a much bigger clone, this may be a read error. The chain combines TRBV7-6 with TRBJ2-5; D gene ambiguous. The V end lost 3 bases, the J end lost 0 bases, and 5 bases lay between the germline ends. The germline CDR1 and CDR2 sequences are SGHVS and FNYEAQ. This CDR3 is 13 amino acids long. The CDR3 nucleotides read TGTGCCAGCAGCTTTCGGTACCAAGAGACCCAGTACTTC. Protein sequence: CASSFRYQETQYF.

CDR3 amino acids: CASSVSGSLYEQYF. The CDR3 DNA is TGTGCCAGCAGCGTAAGCGGGAGTCTCTACGAGCAGTACTTC. The genes are TRBV11-2 and TRBJ2-7; 8 positions agree with TRBD2. This CDR3 is 14 amino acids long. The germline CDR1 and CDR2 sequences are SGHAT and FQNNGV. The junction had 6 bases not matched to a gene; V was cut back by 5 bases and J by 3 bases.

This chain links TRBV19 with TRBJ1-6; D gene ambiguous. Germline CDR1 and CDR2: LNHDA and SQIVND (reference sequence). V lost 3 bases and J lost 5, with 14 bases in between. This CDR3 is built from 16 residues. CDR3 amino acids: CASSMFIRGDNSPLHF. CDR3 in DNA: TGTGCCAGTAGTATGTTTATCAGAGGAGATAATTCACCCCTCCACTTT.

This clonotype was counted at least ten times. The chain links TRBV20-1 to TRBJ2-3; TRBD2 aligns across 8 bases. The V gene end was trimmed by 5 bases and the J gene end by 0 bases; junction bases not matched to a gene: 4. This CDR3 has 14 amino acids. Germline V gene sequence: CDR1 DFQATT, CDR2 SNEGSKA (reference sequence). CDR3 coding DNA: TGCAGTGCTGCTCGCGGGGGGAGCACAGATACGCAGTATTTT. Amino acids: CSAARGGSTDTQYF.

This clonotype appeared a few times. The CDR3 loop reads CASSPPTNHTQYF. CDR3 coding DNA: TGTGCCAGCAGTCCACCGACAAACCATACGCAGTATTTT. The J gene is TRBJ2-3, the V gene TRBV9; D uncertain. CDR1 and CDR2 (germline): SGDLS, YYNGEE. The V gene lost 5 bases and the J gene lost 7 bases, with 14 bases spanning the gap. The CDR3 contains 13 residues.

This clonotype occurred many times. V gene TRBV12-3 or TRBV12-4 combines with J gene TRBJ2-1, with TRBD1 identical over 10 bases. This CDR3 contains 13 residues. V was clipped by 7 bases and J by 10 bases; unmatched bases: 7. CDR3 residues: CASTGQGGGEQFF. CDR3 in DNA: TGTGCCAGCACCGGACAGGGGGGAGGGGAGCAGTTCTTC.

V is TRBV5-1 and J is TRBJ2-2; possibly TRBD2 for D (5 bases). From germline, CDR1 is SGHRS and CDR2 YFSETQ. Trimming cost V 8 bases and J 2 bases, with 13 bases left between them. The CDR3 spans 14 residues. CDR3 DNA sequence: TGCGCCAGGTCGCAGGACTCAAACACCGGGGAGCTGTTTTTT. This gives the protein CARSQDSNTGELFF.

The chain joins TRBV20-1 to TRBJ2-3; D is uncertain. The V end lost 6 bases, the J end lost 4 bases, and 14 bases lay between the germline ends. This CDR3 spans 13 amino acids. Germline assignment: CDR1 DFQATT and CDR2 SNEGSKA (reference sequence). The DNA of the CDR3 is TGCAGTGCCCAGAACCCCTACTCAGATACGCAGTATTTT. Translated: CSAQNPYSDTQYF.

This clonotype was seen more than once but under ten times. The rearrangement uses TRBV6-1 and TRBJ1-5; 7 positions agree with TRBD1. This CDR3 contains 14 residues. The trim removed 6 bases at V and 4 bases at J, leaving 6 bases unmatched. In germline, CDR1 is MNHNS, CDR2 SASEGT. CDR3 in DNA: TGTGCCAGCAGAAGACAGGGCTATAATCAGCCCCAGCATTTT. This gives the protein CASRRQGYNQPQHF.

The chain combines TRBV5-1 with TRBJ1-6, with D possibly being TRBD1 (6 bases). The ends were cut back, 3 bases at V and 9 bases at J, with 16 bases in the middle. The CDR3 is made up of 15 amino acids. Germline loops: CDR1 SGHRS, CDR2 YFSETQ. This CDR3 reads CASSWGRREISPLHF. The DNA of the CDR3 is TGCGCCAGCAGCTGGGGGCGGAGAGAGATTTCACCCCTCCACTTT.

The J gene is TRBJ1-4, the V gene TRBV4-3, with a possible D match to TRBD1 (6 bases). CDR3 length: 16 residues. CDR1 and CDR2 (germline): LGHNA, YSLEER. Deletions cut 3 bases from V and 5 bases from J, with 16 bases between. The CDR3 here is CASSHDADSWNEKLFF. CDR3 DNA sequence: TGCGCCAGCAGCCACGACGCGGACAGCTGGAATGAAAAACTGTTTTTT.

The chain recombines TRBV19 with TRBJ2-5, with D perhaps TRBD2 (6 bases). V lost 4 bases and J 3 bases, leaving 12 bases between the germline ends. The CDR3 totals 14 residues. Germline assignment: CDR1 LNHDA and CDR2 SQIVND (reference sequence). The chain's CDR3 is CASSRAGGKETQYF. CDR3 coding DNA: TGTGCCAGTAGTAGAGCGGGCGGGAAAGAGACCCAGTACTTC.

J is TRBJ2-1 and V is TRBV12-3 or TRBV12-4; the D gene is possibly TRBD2 (6 bases). The CDR3 consists of 14 residues. V was trimmed by 4 bases and J by 7 bases, leaving 14 bases between them. CDR3 residues: CASSSPGAWNEQFF. The CDR3 DNA follows: TGTGCCAGCAGTTCCCCGGGAGCTTGGAATGAGCAGTTCTTC.